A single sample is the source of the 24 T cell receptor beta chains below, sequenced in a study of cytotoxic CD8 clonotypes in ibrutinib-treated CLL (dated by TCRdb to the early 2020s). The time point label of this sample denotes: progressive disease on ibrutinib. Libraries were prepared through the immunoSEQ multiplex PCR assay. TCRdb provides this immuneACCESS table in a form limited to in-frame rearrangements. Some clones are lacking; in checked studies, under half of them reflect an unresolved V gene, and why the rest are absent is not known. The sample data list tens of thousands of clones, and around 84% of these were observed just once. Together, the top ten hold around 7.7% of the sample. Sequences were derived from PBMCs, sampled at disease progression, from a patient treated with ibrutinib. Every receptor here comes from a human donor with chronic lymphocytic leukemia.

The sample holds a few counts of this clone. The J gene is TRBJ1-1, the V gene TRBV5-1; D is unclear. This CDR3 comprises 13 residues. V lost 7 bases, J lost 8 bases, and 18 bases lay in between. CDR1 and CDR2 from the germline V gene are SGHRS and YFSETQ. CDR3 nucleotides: TGCGCCAGCCTACGACCTCCCGGACGGGAAGCTTTCTTT. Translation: CASLRPPGREAFF.

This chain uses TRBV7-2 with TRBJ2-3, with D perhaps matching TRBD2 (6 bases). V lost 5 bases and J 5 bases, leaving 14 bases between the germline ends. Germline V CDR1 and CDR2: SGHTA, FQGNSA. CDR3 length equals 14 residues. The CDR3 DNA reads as TGTGCCAGCAGCACACGCGGGGATCTAGATACGCAGTATTTT. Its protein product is CASSTRGDLDTQYF.

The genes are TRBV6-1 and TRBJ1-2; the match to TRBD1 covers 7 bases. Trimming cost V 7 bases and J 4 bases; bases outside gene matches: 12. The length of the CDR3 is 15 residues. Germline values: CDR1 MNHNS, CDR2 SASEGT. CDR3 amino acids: CASTPVGQKTYGYTF. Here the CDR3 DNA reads TGTGCCAGCACCCCCGTGGGACAGAAGACCTATGGCTACACCTTC.

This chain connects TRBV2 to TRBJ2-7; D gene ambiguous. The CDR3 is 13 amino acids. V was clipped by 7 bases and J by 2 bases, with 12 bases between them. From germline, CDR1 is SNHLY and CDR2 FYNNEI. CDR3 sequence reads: CASTGVFAYEQYF. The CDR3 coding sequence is TGTGCCAGCACCGGAGTTTTCGCCTACGAGCAGTACTTC.

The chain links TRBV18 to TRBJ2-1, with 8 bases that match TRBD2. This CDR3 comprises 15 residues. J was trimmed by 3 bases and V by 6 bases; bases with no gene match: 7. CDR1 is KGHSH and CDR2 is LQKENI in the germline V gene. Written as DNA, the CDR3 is TGTGCCAGCTCTCCCCCTAGCGGGCTCTACAATGAGCAGTTCTTC. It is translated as CASSPPSGLYNEQFF.

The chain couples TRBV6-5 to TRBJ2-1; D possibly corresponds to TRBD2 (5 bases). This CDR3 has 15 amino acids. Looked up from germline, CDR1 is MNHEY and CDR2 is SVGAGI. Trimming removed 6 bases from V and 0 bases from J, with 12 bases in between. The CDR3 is CASSPRTGSYNEQFF. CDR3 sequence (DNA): TGTGCCAGCAGCCCGAGGACTGGCTCCTACAATGAGCAGTTCTTC.

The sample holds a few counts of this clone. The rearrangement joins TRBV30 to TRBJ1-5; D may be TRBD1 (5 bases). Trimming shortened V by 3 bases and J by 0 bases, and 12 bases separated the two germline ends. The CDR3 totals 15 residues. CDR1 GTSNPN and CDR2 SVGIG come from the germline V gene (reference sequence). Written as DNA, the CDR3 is TGTGCCTGGAGCCCGGGACTCCTTAGCAATCAGCCCCAGCATTTT. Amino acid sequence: CAWSPGLLSNQPQHF.

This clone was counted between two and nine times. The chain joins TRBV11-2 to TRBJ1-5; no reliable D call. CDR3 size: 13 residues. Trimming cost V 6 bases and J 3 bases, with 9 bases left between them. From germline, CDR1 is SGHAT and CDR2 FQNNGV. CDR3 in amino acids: CASSITDNQPQHF. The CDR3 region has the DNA TGTGCCAGCAGTATAACAGACAATCAGCCCCAGCATTTT.

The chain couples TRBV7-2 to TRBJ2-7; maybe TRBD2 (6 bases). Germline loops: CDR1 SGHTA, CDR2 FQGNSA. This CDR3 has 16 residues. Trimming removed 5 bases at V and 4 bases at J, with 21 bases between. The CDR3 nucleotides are TGTGCCAGCAGCCCAAGGACTCGAACAAGCGGGTACGAGCAGTACTTC. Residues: CASSPRTRTSGYEQYF.

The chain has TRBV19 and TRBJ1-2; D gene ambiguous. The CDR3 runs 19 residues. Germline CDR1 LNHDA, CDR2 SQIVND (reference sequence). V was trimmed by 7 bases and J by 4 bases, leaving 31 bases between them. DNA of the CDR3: TGTGCCAGTACCGCCCCGGTAACCTATACCACCACCCCACGCTATGGCTACACCTTC. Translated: CASTAPVTYTTTPRYGYTF.

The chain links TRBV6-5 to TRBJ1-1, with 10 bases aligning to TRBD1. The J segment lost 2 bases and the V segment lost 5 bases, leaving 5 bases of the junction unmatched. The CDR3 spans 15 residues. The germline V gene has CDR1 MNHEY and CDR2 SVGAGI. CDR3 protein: CASSRRDRGNTEAFF. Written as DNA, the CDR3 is TGTGCCAGCAGTAGGAGGGACAGGGGTAACACTGAAGCTTTCTTT.

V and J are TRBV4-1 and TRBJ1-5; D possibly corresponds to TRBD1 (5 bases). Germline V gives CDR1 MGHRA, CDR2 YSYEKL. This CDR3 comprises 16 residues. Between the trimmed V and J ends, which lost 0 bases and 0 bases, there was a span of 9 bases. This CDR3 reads CASSQETENSNQPQHF. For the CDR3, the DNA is TGCGCCAGCAGCCAAGAGACAGAAAATAGCAATCAGCCCCAGCATTTT.

CDR3 DNA sequence: TGTGCCAGTGGCGATCAGGGCTATCAGCCCCAGCATTTT. Translating it yields CASGDQGYQPQHF. The gene calls are TRBV19 and TRBJ1-5; D might be TRBD1 (5 bases). Germline V gives CDR1 LNHDA, CDR2 SQIVND (reference sequence). The CDR3 has 13 residues. Deletions cut 8 bases from V and 5 bases from J, with 13 bases between.

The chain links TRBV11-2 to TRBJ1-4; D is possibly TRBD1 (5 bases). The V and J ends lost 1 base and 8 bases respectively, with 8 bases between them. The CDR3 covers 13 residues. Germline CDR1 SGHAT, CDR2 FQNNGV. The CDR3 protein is CASSLVGGEKLFF. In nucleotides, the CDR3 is TGTGCCAGCAGCTTAGTGGGGGGGGAAAAACTGTTTTTT.

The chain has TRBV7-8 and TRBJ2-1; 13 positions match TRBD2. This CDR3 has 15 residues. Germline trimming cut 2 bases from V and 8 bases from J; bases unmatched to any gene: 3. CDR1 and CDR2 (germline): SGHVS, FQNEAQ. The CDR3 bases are TGTGCCAGCAGCTTAACTAGCGGGGGGGCTGATGAGCAGTTCTTC. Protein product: CASSLTSGGADEQFF. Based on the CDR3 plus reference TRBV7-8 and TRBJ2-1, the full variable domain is GAGVSQSPRYKVAKRGQDVALRCDPISGHVSLFWYQQALGQGPEFLTYFQNEAQLDKSGLPSDRFFAERPEGSVSTLKIQRTQQEDSAVYLCASSLTSGGADEQFFGPGTRLTVL.

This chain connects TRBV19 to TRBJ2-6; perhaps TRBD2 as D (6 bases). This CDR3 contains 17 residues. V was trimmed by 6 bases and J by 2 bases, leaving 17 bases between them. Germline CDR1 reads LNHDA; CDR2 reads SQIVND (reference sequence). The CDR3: CASSLLGGLTGANVLTF. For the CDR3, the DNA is TGTGCCAGTAGCTTGCTTGGGGGACTGACTGGGGCCAACGTCCTGACTTTC.

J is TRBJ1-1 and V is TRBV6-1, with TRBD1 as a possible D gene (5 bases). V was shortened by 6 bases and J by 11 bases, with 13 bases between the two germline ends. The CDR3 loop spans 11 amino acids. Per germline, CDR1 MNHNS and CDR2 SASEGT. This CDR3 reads CASSWARVAFF. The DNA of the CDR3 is TGTGCCAGCAGCTGGGCCAGGGTGGCTTTCTTT.

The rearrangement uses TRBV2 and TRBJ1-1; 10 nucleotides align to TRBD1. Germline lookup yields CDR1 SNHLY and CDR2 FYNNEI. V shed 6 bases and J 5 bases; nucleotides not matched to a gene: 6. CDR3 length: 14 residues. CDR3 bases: TGTGCCAGCAGCGCCGACAGGGGGCGGACTGAAGCTTTCTTT. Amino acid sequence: CASSADRGRTEAFF.

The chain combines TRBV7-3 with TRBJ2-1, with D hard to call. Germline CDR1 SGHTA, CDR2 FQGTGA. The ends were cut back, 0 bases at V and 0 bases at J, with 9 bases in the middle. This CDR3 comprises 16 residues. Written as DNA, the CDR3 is TGTGCCAGCAGCTTAACGTTCCTGAGCTCCTACAATGAGCAGTTCTTC. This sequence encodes CASSLTFLSSYNEQFF.

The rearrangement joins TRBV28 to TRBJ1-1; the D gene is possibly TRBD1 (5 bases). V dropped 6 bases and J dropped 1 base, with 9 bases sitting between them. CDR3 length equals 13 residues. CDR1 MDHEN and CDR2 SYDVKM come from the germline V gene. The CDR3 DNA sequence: TGTGCCAGCAGGGTACAGGAGAACACTGAAGCTTTCTTT. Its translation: CASRVQENTEAFF.

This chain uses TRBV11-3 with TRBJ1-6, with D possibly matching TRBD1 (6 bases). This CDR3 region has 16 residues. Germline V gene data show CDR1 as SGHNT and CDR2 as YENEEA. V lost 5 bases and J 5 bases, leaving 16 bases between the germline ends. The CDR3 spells CASSLGGTVHNSPLHF. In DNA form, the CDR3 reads TGTGCCAGCAGCCTAGGGGGGACCGTTCATAATTCACCCCTCCACTTT.

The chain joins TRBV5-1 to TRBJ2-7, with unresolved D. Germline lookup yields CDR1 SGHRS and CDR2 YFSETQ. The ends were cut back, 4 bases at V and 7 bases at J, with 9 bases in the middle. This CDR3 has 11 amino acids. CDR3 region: CASSLQSEQYF. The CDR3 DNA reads TGCGCCAGCAGCCTCCAATCTGAGCAGTACTTC.

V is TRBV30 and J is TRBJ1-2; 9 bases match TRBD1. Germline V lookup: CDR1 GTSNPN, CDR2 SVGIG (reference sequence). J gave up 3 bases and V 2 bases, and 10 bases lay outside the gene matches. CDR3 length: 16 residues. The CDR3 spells CAWSPQGTGIYYGYTF. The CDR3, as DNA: TGTGCCTGGAGTCCCCAGGGGACAGGGATTTACTATGGCTACACCTTC. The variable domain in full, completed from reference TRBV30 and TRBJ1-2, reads SQTIHQWPATLVQPVGSPLSLECTVEGTSNPNLYWYRQAAGRGLQLLFYSVGIGQISSEVPQNLSASRPQDRQFILSSKKLLLSDSGFYLCAWSPQGTGIYYGYTFGSGTRLTVV.

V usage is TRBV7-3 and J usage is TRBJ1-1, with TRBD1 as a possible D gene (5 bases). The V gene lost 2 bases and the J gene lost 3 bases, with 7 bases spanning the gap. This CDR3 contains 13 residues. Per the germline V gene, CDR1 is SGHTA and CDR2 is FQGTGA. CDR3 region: CASSLQGDTEAFF. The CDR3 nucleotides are TGTGCCAGCAGCTTACAAGGGGACACTGAAGCTTTCTTT.